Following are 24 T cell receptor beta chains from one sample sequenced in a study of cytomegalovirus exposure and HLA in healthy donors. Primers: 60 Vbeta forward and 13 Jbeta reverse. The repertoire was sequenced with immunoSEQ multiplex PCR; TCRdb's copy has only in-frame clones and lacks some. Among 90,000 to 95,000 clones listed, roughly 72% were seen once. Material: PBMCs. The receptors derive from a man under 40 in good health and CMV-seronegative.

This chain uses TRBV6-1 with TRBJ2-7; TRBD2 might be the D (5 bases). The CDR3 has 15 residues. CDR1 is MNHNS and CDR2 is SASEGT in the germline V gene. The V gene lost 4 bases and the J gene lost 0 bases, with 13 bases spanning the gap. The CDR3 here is CASSGGRISSYEQYV. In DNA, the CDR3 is TGTGCCAGCAGTGGAGGGCGTATTAGCTCCTACGAGCAGTACGTC.

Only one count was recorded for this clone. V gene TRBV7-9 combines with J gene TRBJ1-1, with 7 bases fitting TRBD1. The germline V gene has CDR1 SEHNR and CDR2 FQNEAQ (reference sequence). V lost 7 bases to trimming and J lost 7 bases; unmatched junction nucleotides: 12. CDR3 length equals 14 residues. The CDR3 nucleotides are TGTGCCAGCACCACCGAGGGGGCTGTGGATGAAGCTTTCTTT. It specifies CASTTEGAVDEAFF.

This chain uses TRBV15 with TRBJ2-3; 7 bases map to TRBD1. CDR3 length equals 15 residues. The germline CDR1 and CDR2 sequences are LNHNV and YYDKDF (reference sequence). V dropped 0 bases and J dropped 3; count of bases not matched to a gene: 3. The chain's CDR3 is CATSRDGGQTDTQYF. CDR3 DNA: TGTGCCACCAGCAGAGATGGGGGACAGACAGATACGCAGTATTTT.

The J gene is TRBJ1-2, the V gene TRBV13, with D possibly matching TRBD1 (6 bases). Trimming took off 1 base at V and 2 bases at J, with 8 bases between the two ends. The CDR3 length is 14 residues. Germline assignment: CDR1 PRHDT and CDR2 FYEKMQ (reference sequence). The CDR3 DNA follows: TGTGCCAGCAGCTTAGAACAGGGAAACTATGGCTACACCTTC. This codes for CASSLEQGNYGYTF.

The CDR3 DNA follows: TGTGCCAGCAGTGCCGGGACAGGGGACTACGAGCAGTACTTC. The encoded protein is CASSAGTGDYEQYF. The chain employs TRBV6-4 and TRBJ2-7; 10 nucleotides align to TRBD1. Trimming took 4 bases from V and 3 from J; bases not matched to a gene: 3. Germline CDR1 MRHNA, CDR2 SNTAGT. This CDR3 is 14 amino acids long.

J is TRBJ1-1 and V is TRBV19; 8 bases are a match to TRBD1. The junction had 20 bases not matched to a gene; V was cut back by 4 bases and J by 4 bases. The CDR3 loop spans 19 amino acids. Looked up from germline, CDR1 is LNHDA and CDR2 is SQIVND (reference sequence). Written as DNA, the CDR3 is TGTGCCAGTAGTAAGAGGTCCGAAAGAAGCCAGGGGGCAATCACTGAAGCTTTCTTT. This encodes CASSKRSERSQGAITEAFF.

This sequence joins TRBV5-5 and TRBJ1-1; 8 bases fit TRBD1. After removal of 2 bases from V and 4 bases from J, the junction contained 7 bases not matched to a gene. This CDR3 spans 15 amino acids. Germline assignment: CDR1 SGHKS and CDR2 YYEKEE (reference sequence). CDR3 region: CASSFSGGGGTEAFF. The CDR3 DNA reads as TGTGCCAGCAGCTTCTCAGGGGGCGGCGGCACTGAAGCTTTCTTT. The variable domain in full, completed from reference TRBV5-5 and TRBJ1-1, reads DAGVTQSPTHLIKTRGQQVTLRCSPISGHKSVSWYQQVLGQGPQFIFQYYEKEERGRGNFPDRFSARQFPNYSSELNVNALLLGDSALYLCASSFSGGGGTEAFFGQGTRLTVV.

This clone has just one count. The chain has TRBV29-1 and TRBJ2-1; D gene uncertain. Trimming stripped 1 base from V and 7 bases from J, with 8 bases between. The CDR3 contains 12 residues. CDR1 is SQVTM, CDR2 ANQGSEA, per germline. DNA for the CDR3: TGCAGCGTTGAAGTCTTCGTTAATGAGCAGTTCTTC. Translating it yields CSVEVFVNEQFF.

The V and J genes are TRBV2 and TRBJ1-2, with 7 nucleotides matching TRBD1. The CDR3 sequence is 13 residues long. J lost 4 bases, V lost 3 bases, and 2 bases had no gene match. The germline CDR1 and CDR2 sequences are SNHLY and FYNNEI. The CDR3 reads CASSETGLYGYTF. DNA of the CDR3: TGTGCCAGCAGTGAGACAGGGCTCTATGGCTACACCTTC.

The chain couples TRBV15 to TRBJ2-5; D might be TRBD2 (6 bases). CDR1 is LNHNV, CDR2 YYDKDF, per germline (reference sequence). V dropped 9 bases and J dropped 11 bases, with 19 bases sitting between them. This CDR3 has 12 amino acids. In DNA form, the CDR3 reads TGTGCCACTTCTAAACGTTGGGACTGGCAGTACTTC. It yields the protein CATSKRWDWQYF.

This CDR3 is CASSPGLFYGYTF. The DNA for the CDR3 is TGTGCCAGCAGTCCAGGCCTTTTCTATGGCTACACCTTC. The J gene is TRBJ1-2, the V gene TRBV27; D remains unclear. V was shortened by 5 bases and J by 4 bases, with 11 bases between the two germline ends. Per the germline V gene, CDR1 is MNHEY and CDR2 is SMNVEV (reference sequence). The CDR3 covers 13 residues.

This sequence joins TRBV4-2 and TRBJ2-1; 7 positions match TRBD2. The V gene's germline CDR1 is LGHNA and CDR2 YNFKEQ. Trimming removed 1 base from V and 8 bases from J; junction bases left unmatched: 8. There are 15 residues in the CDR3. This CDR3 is CASSQVSSGGHEQFF. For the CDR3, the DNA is TGTGCCAGCAGCCAAGTCTCTAGCGGTGGCCATGAGCAGTTCTTC.

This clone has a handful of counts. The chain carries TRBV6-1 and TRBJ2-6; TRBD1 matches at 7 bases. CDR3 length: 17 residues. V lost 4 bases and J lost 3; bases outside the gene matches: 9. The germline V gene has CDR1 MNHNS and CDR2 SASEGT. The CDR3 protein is CASSGWQGVGGANVLTF. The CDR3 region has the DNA TGTGCCAGCAGTGGGTGGCAGGGGGTGGGTGGGGCCAACGTCCTGACTTTC.

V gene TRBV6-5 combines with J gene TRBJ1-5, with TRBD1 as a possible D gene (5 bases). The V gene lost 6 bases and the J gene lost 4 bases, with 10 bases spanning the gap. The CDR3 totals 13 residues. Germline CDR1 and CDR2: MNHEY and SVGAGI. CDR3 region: CASRGGGNQPQHF. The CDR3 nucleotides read TGTGCCAGCAGGGGCGGGGGTAATCAGCCCCAGCATTTT.

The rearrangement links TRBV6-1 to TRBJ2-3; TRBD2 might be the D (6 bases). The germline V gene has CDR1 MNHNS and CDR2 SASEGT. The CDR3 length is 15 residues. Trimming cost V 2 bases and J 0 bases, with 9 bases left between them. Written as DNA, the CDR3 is TGTGCCAGCAGTGAAATAGCGGCAAGCACAGATACGCAGTATTTT. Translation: CASSEIAASTDTQYF.

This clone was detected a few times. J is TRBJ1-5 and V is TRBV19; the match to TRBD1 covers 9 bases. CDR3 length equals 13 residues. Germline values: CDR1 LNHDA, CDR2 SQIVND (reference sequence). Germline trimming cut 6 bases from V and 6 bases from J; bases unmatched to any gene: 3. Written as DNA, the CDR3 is TGTGCCAGTAGGGACAGGGGAGTTCAGCCCCAGCATTTT. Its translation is CASRDRGVQPQHF.

The CDR3 DNA follows: TGTGCCAGCAAAAGACAGACCCCTATGAACACTGAAGCTTTCTTT. This codes for CASKRQTPMNTEAFF. The chain uses TRBV6-5 and TRBJ1-1; weak D call: TRBD1 (5 bases). The V and J ends lost 7 bases and 0 bases respectively, with 15 bases between them. Germline V gene lookup returns CDR1 MNHEY and CDR2 SVGAGI. This CDR3 has 15 amino acids.

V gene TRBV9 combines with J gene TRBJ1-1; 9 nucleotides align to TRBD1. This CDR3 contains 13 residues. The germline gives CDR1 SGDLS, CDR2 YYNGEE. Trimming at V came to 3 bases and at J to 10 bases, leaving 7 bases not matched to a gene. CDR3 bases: TGTGCCAGCAGCGAGACCGGACAGGGGCTAGCTTTCTTT. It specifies CASSETGQGLAFF.

The CDR3 DNA reads as TGTGCCGTGGCGGGGGCAGGCAATCAGCCCCAGCATTTT. Its translation: CAVAGAGNQPQHF. The J gene is TRBJ1-5, the V gene TRBV19; TRBD1 is a possible D gene (6 bases). In germline, CDR1 is LNHDA, CDR2 SQIVND (reference sequence). Trimming pared 11 bases from V and 2 bases from J, leaving 13 bases between. The CDR3 sequence is 13 residues long.

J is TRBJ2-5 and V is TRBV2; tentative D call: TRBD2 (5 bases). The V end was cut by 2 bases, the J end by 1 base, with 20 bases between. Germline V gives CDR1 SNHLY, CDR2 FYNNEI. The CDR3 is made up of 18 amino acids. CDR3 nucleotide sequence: TGTGCCAGCAGTGAATATTGGGTGGGAGTAAAGGGCCAAGAGACCCAGTACTTC. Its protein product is CASSEYWVGVKGQETQYF.

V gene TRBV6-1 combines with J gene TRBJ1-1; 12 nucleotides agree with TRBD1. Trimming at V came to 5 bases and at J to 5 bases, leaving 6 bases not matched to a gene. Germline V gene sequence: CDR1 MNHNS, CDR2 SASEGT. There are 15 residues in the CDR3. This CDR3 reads CASSRGTGGETEAFF. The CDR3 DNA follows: TGTGCCAGCAGTAGAGGGACAGGGGGCGAGACTGAAGCTTTCTTT.

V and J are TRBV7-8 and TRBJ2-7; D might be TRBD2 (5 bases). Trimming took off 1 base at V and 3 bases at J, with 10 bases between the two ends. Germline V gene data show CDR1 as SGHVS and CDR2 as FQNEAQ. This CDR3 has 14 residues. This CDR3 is CASSLGGSDYEQYF. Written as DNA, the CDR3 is TGTGCCAGCAGCTTAGGAGGGAGCGACTACGAGCAGTACTTC. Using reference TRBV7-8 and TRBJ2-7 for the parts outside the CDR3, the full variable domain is GAGVSQSPRYKVAKRGQDVALRCDPISGHVSLFWYQQALGQGPEFLTYFQNEAQLDKSGLPSDRFFAERPEGSVSTLKIQRTQQEDSAVYLCASSLGGSDYEQYFGPGTRLTVT.

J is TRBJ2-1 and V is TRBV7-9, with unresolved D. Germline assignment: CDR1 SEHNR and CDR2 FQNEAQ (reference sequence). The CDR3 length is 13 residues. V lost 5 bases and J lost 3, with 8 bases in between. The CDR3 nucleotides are TGTGCCAGCAGCCGAGACTTCTACAATGAGCAGTTCTTC. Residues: CASSRDFYNEQFF.

This chain's CDR3 is CASSFGLAVSTDTQYF. The CDR3 DNA follows: TGTGCCAGCAGCTTTGGACTAGCCGTTAGCACAGATACGCAGTATTTT. The chain links TRBV7-8 to TRBJ2-3; 8 bases fit TRBD2. In germline, CDR1 is SGHVS, CDR2 FQNEAQ. With V trimmed by 3 bases and J by 0 bases, 5 bases remained unmatched. The CDR3 runs to 16 residues.